Following are 23 T cell receptor beta chains from one sample sequenced in a study of cytomegalovirus exposure and HLA in healthy donors. Use of 60 Vbeta and 13 Jbeta primers characterized the PCR. Some clones are missing from TCRdb's copy, which holds only in-frame ones; the method was immunoSEQ multiplex PCR. Among about 150,000 clones listed, about 83% were seen once. The sample comprised PBMCs. The source of these receptors is a middle-aged man in good health and CMV-seropositive.

The chain links TRBV4-2 to TRBJ1-1, with D unresolved. The CDR3 loop spans 15 amino acids. V was trimmed by 0 bases and J by 4 bases, leaving 12 bases between them. Germline V CDR1 and CDR2: LGHNA, YNFKEQ. The CDR3 sequence: CASSQDSGRGTEAFF. In DNA form, the CDR3 reads TGTGCCAGCAGCCAAGATTCGGGCCGGGGCACTGAAGCTTTCTTT.

This clone was counted between two and nine times. The CDR3 reads CASSVLTYEQYF. CDR3 sequence (DNA): TGTGCCAGCAGTGTACTAACCTACGAGCAGTACTTC. V and J are TRBV6-1 and TRBJ2-7, with unresolved D. Between the trimmed V and J ends, which lost 4 bases and 2 bases, there was a span of 6 bases. CDR3 size: 12 residues. CDR1 MNHNS and CDR2 SASEGT come from the germline V gene.

The table lists this clone with a count of one. The chain carries TRBV27 and TRBJ2-7, with 11 nucleotides matching TRBD1. The CDR3 spans 14 residues. Losses at the gene ends were 6 bases for V and 3 bases for J; bases not matched to a gene: 4. The germline gives CDR1 MNHEY, CDR2 SMNVEV (reference sequence). The CDR3 nucleotides are TGTGCCAGCAGGAGGGGGACAGGGGGCTACGAGCAGTACTTC. Encoded protein: CASRRGTGGYEQYF.

This clone was observed once. The V and J genes are TRBV4-1 and TRBJ2-1, with D maybe TRBD1 (6 bases). Germline V gene data show CDR1 as MGHRA and CDR2 as YSYEKL. V gave up 4 bases and J gave up 1 base, with 11 bases separating them. The CDR3 runs 15 residues. The CDR3 nucleotides read TGCGCCAGCAGCCGAAGGGACACTTCCTACAATGAGCAGTTCTTC. This gives the protein CASSRRDTSYNEQFF.

This rearrangement joins TRBV7-3 to TRBJ1-6; the match to TRBD1 covers 7 bases. J gave up 5 bases and V 6 bases, and 7 bases lay outside the gene matches. The germline V gene has CDR1 SGHTA and CDR2 FQGTGA. This CDR3 spans 15 amino acids. The CDR3 loop reads CASSSTGTDNSPLHF. CDR3 bases: TGTGCCAGCAGTTCCACAGGGACAGATAATTCACCCCTCCACTTT.

The chain combines TRBV27 with TRBJ2-7, with D perhaps matching TRBD1 (6 bases). The germline V gene has CDR1 MNHEY and CDR2 SMNVEV (reference sequence). This CDR3 has 14 amino acids. V gave up 4 bases and J gave up 0 bases, with 10 bases separating them. The CDR3 protein is CASSWGRGSYEQYF. CDR3 sequence (DNA): TGTGCCAGCAGTTGGGGCAGGGGCTCCTACGAGCAGTACTTC.

The genes are TRBV5-1 and TRBJ2-1; D is possibly TRBD2 (6 bases). The ends were cut back, 2 bases at V and 2 bases at J, with 11 bases in the middle. Germline V gene sequence: CDR1 SGHRS, CDR2 YFSETQ. CDR3 length: 15 residues. The CDR3 sequence: CASSFIAGPYNEQFF. The CDR3 DNA reads as TGCGCCAGCAGCTTTATTGCGGGACCCTACAATGAGCAGTTCTTC.

V is TRBV15 and J is TRBJ1-3, with a tentative D call TRBD1 (5 bases). The germline gives CDR1 LNHNV, CDR2 YYDKDF (reference sequence). The ends were cut back, 0 bases at V and 3 bases at J, with 12 bases in the middle. This CDR3 is built from 16 residues. The CDR3 sequence is CATSRDWGEIGNTIYF. CDR3 DNA: TGTGCCACCAGCAGAGATTGGGGGGAAATTGGAAACACCATATATTTT.

The V call is TRBV5-1, the J call TRBJ2-7; 9 nucleotides align to TRBD2. This CDR3 is 15 amino acids long. Germline CDR1 is SGHRS and CDR2 is YFSETQ. V lost 0 bases and J lost 2; bases outside the gene matches: 3. This CDR3 reads CASSLASSGTYEQYF. The CDR3 coding sequence is TGCGCCAGCAGCTTGGCGTCTAGCGGGACCTACGAGCAGTACTTC. Based on the CDR3 plus reference TRBV5-1 and TRBJ2-7, the full variable domain is KAGVTQTPRYLIKTRGQQVTLSCSPISGHRSVSWYQQTPGQGLQFLFEYFSETQRNKGNFPGRFSGRQFSNSRSEMNVSTLELGDSALYLCASSLASSGTYEQYFGPGTRLTVT.

The chain's CDR3 is CASGQVSGNTIYF. CDR3 nucleotides: TGTGCCAGCGGACAGGTCTCTGGAAACACCATATATTTT. The rearrangement uses TRBV6-1 and TRBJ1-3, with 7 bases identical to TRBD1. CDR1 and CDR2 from the germline V gene are MNHNS and SASEGT. The CDR3 is made up of 13 amino acids. V lost 8 bases and J lost 0; bases outside the gene matches: 1.

This clone showed up just a few times. The chain has TRBV15 and TRBJ2-1; 9 positions agree with TRBD2. The germline V gene has CDR1 LNHNV and CDR2 YYDKDF (reference sequence). The CDR3 has 14 residues. The V and J ends lost 9 bases and 7 bases, in that order; junction bases with no gene match: 10. The CDR3 is CATGGGLATNEQFF. The CDR3 DNA reads as TGTGCCACTGGAGGGGGACTAGCTACTAATGAGCAGTTCTTC.

DNA of the CDR3: TGTGCCAGTAGTATCGACAGGGGGCAGGGTCAGCCCCAGCATTTT. It is translated as CASSIDRGQGQPQHF. The gene calls are TRBV19 and TRBJ1-5, with 10 bases fitting TRBD1. This CDR3 contains 15 residues. CDR1 and CDR2 from the germline V gene are LNHDA and SQIVND (reference sequence). J was trimmed by 6 bases and V by 3 bases; bases with no gene match: 5.

J is TRBJ2-5 and V is TRBV7-9; 14 bases fit TRBD2. The J call may be incorrect, as the DNA end agrees better with TRBJ2-7. Germline lookup yields CDR1 SEHNR and CDR2 FQNEAQ (reference sequence). The CDR3 contains 17 residues. CDR3 protein: CASSPGLAGGNSYEQYF. The CDR3 nucleotides read TGTGCCAGCAGCCCCGGACTAGCGGGAGGAAACTCCTACGAGCAGTACTTC.

In this sample, this clone turned up a few times. The CDR3 nucleotides are TGTGCCAGCAGCTTGGGACGGGGAAGGGTCACCGGGGAGCTGTTTTTT. This encodes CASSLGRGRVTGELFF. The chain joins TRBV5-6 to TRBJ2-2, with D maybe TRBD2 (5 bases). Germline lookup yields CDR1 SGHDT and CDR2 YYEEEE. V lost 0 bases and J lost 4, with 13 bases in between. The CDR3 loop spans 16 amino acids.

The V call is TRBV4-3, the J call TRBJ1-6; possible D gene TRBD1, 6 bases. This CDR3 has 16 amino acids. V gave up 5 bases and J gave up 7 bases, with 18 bases separating them. Germline CDR1 and CDR2: LGHNA and YSLEER. The CDR3 coding sequence is TGCGCCAGCAGCGCCCGGACAGACGTATGGAATTCACCCCTCCACTTT. Protein product: CASSARTDVWNSPLHF.

This clone was observed a handful of times. The chain recombines TRBV5-4 with TRBJ2-5, with 8 bases fitting TRBD2. Trimming took 0 bases from V and 5 from J; bases not matched to a gene: 6. This CDR3 contains 15 residues. Per the germline V gene, CDR1 is SGHNT and CDR2 is YYREEE (reference sequence). CDR3 in DNA: TGTGCCAGCAGCTTGGGCGGGAGGTGGGGTGAGACCCAGTACTTC. Encoded protein: CASSLGGRWGETQYF.

The chain links TRBV27 to TRBJ2-7, with a tentative D call TRBD2 (6 bases). The V end was cut by 6 bases, the J end by 7 bases, with 16 bases between. Per the germline V gene, CDR1 is MNHEY and CDR2 is SMNVEV (reference sequence). The CDR3 loop spans 13 amino acids. The CDR3 DNA is TGTGCCAGCAGGACCAGGGACTTCGGGGAGCAGTACTTC. Amino acid sequence: CASRTRDFGEQYF.

The chain links TRBV19 to TRBJ2-5, with no clear D. V lost 2 bases and J lost 2, with 15 bases in between. The CDR3 is 16 amino acids. Per germline, CDR1 LNHDA and CDR2 SQIVND (reference sequence). The CDR3 nucleotides read TGTGCCAGTAGTATAAAATGGTATACAGAACAAGAGACCCAGTACTTC. Translation: CASSIKWYTEQETQYF.

This sequence joins TRBV4-1 and TRBJ2-1; no reliable D call. Germline V gene lookup returns CDR1 MGHRA and CDR2 YSYEKL. CDR3 length equals 15 residues. V was trimmed by 1 base and J by 3 bases, leaving 10 bases between them. CDR3 sequence reads: CASSQGSALYNEQFF. For the CDR3, the DNA is TGCGCCAGCAGCCAAGGAAGCGCCCTCTACAATGAGCAGTTCTTC.

V gene TRBV23-1 combines with J gene TRBJ2-7, with 9 bases fitting TRBD1. TRBV23-1 is an ORF; its function is uncertain. This CDR3 region has 15 residues. V lost 2 bases, J lost 2 bases, and 4 bases stayed unmatched. The CDR3 nucleotides are TGCGCCAGCAGTCAAAGGGGACAGGGTGCCTACGAGCAGTACTTC. Protein product: CASSQRGQGAYEQYF.

This clone has a handful of counts. The V and J genes are TRBV10-3 and TRBJ2-7, with 9 bases aligning to TRBD1. The CDR3 has 14 amino acids. V lost 8 bases and J lost 1; bases outside the gene matches: 6. Germline CDR1 and CDR2: ENHRY and SYGVKD. The CDR3 loop reads CAIGRDRVSYEQYF. CDR3 nucleotide sequence: TGTGCCATCGGCCGGGACAGGGTGTCCTACGAGCAGTACTTC.

This rearrangement joins TRBV27 to TRBJ2-7; 8 bases match TRBD1. Germline V CDR1 and CDR2: MNHEY, SMNVEV (reference sequence). This CDR3 has 15 amino acids. V lost 5 bases, J lost 2 bases, and 8 bases stayed unmatched. DNA for the CDR3: TGTGCCAGCAGTCCCGGATCAGGGGGCACCTACGAGCAGTACTTC. Translating gives CASSPGSGGTYEQYF.

As DNA, the CDR3 is TGTGCCAGCAGCCCGCCTAGCGGGAGGGCTCCCGGGGAGCTGTTTTTT. Its protein product is CASSPPSGRAPGELFF. The chain employs TRBV11-2 and TRBJ2-2; the match to TRBD2 covers 12 bases. CDR1 is SGHAT and CDR2 is FQNNGV in the germline V gene. The trim removed 5 bases at V and 6 bases at J, leaving 7 bases unmatched. This CDR3 region has 16 residues.